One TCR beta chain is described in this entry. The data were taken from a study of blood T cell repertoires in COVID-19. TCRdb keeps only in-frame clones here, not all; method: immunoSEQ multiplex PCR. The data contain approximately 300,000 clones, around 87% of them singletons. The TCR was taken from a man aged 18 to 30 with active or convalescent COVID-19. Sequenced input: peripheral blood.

The CDR3 DNA is TGTGCCAGCAGCACTAGCGGGGGAGGTTCCTACGAGCAGTACTTC. This gives the protein CASSTSGGGSYEQYF. The V gene is TRBV9, the J gene TRBJ2-7, with 11 bases fitting TRBD2. Germline CDR1 and CDR2: SGDLS and YYNGEE. V shed 4 bases, J shed 1 base, and the junction held 4 bases outside the gene matches. This CDR3 has 15 amino acids.